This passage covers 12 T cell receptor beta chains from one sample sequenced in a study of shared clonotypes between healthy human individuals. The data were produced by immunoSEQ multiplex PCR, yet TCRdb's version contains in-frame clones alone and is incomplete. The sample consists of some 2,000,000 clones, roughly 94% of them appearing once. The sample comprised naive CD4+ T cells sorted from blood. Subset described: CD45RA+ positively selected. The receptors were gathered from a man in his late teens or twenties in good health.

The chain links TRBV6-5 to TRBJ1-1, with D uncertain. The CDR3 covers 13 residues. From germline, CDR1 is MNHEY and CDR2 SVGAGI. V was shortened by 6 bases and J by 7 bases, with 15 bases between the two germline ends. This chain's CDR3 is CASSLRPAFEAFF. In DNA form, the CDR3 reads TGTGCCAGCAGCCTACGCCCAGCCTTTGAAGCTTTCTTT.

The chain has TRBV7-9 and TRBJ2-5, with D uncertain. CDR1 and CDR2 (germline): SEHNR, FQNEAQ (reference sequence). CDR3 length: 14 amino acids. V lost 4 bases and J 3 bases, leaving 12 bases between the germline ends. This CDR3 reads CASSSSNYKETQYF. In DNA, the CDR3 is TGTGCCAGCAGCTCGTCCAACTACAAAGAGACCCAGTACTTC. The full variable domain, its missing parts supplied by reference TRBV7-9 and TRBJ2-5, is DTGVSQNPRHKITKRGQNVTFRCDPISEHNRLYWYRQTLGQGPEFLTYFQNEAQLEKSRLLSDRFSAERPKGSFSTLEIQRTEQGDSAMYLCASSSSNYKETQYFGPGTRLLVL.

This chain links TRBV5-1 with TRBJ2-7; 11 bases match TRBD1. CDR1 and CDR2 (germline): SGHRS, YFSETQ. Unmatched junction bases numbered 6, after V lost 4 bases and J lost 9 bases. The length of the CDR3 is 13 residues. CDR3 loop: CASSLGQGASQYF. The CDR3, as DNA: TGCGCCAGCAGCCTCGGACAGGGGGCGTCGCAGTACTTC.

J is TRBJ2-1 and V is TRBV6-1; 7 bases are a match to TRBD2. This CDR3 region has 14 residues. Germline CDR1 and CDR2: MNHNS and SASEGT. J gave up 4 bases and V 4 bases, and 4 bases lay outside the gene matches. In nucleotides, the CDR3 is TGTGCCAGCAGTGCCCTAGCGGCTTACAATGAGCAGTTCTTC. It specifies CASSALAAYNEQFF.

In nucleotides, the CDR3 is TGTGCAACTATTTCGGGTTTTAATGAGCAGTTCTTC. Translating gives CATISGFNEQFF. V and J are TRBV30 and TRBJ2-1, with unresolved D. The CDR3 has 12 amino acids. Germline-derived CDR1 and CDR2 are GTSNPN and SVGIG (reference sequence).

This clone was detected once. The CDR3 protein is CAWSRRERAFYEQYF. DNA for the CDR3: TGTGCCTGGAGTAGGCGGGAGAGGGCGTTCTACGAGCAGTACTTC. V is TRBV30 and J is TRBJ2-7; 7 bases fit TRBD2. The germline CDR1 and CDR2 sequences are GTSNPN and SVGIG (reference sequence). This CDR3 spans 15 amino acids. After removal of 2 bases from V and 3 bases from J, the junction contained 10 bases not matched to a gene.

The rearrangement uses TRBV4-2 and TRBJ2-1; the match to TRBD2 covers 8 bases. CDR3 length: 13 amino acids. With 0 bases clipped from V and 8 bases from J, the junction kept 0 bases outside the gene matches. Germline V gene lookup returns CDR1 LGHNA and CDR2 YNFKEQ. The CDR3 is CASSQDSGDEQFF. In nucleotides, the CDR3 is TGTGCCAGCAGCCAAGATAGCGGGGATGAGCAGTTCTTC.

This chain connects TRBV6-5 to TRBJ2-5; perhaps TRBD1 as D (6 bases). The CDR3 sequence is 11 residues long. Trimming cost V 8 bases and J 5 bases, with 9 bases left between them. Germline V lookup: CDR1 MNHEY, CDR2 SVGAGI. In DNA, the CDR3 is TGTGCCAGCGGAACAGGGGAGACCCAGTACTTC. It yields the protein CASGTGETQYF.

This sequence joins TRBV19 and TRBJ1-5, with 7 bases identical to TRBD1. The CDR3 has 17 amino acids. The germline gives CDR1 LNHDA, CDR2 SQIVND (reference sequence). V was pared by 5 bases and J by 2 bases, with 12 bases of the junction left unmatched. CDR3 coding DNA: TGTGCCAGTAGTTCCAGACAGGGTGGTATGGGCAATCAGCCCCAGCATTTT. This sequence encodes CASSSRQGGMGNQPQHF. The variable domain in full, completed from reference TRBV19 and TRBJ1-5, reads DGGITQSPKYLFRKEGQNVTLSCEQNLNHDAMYWYRQDPGQGLRLIYYSQIVNDFQKGDIAEGYSVSREKKESFPLTVTSAQKNPTAFYLCASSSRQGGMGNQPQHFGDGTRLSIL.

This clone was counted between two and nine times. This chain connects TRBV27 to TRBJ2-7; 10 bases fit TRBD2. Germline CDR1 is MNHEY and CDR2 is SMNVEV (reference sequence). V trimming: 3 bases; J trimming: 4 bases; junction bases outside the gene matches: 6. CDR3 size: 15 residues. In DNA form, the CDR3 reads TGTGCCAGCAGTTTGATCCGGACTAGCGGTTACGAGCAGTACTTC. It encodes CASSLIRTSGYEQYF.

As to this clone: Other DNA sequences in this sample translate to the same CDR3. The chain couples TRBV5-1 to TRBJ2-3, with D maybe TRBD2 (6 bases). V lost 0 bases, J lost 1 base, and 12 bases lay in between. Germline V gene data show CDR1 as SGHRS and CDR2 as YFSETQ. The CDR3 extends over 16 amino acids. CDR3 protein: CASSLEPAGGTDTQYF. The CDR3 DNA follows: TGCGCCAGCAGCTTGGAGCCAGCGGGCGGCACAGATACGCAGTATTTT.

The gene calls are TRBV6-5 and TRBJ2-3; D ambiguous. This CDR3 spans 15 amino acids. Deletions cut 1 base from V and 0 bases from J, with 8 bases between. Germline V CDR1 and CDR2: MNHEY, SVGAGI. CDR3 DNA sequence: TGTGCCAGCAGTTACTTACAGACTAGCACAGATACGCAGTATTTT. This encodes CASSYLQTSTDTQYF.